This passage covers 24 T cell receptor beta chains from one sample sequenced in a study of T cell responses to AZD1222 COVID-19 vaccine. The assay was immunoSEQ multiplex PCR, and TCRdb's table has in-frame clones only and misses some. The top ten hold 7.6% of the sample, which has roughly 130,000 clones, about 90% seen once. The sample was peripheral blood, taken on day 0 of AZD1222 vaccination. These receptors were taken from an adult in good health.

This clone came up once. The genes are TRBV4-3 and TRBJ1-5; D is possibly TRBD1 (5 bases). The ends were cut back, 1 base at V and 0 bases at J, with 13 bases in the middle. The CDR3 contains 17 residues. Germline V lookup: CDR1 LGHNA, CDR2 YSLEER. This CDR3 is CASSQVRGSNSNQPQHF. CDR3 in DNA: TGCGCCAGCAGCCAAGTTCGGGGCAGTAATAGCAATCAGCCCCAGCATTTT.

The rearrangement joins TRBV5-5 to TRBJ2-2, with TRBD2 identical over 10 bases. This CDR3 region has 15 residues. J was trimmed by 4 bases and V by 1 base; bases with no gene match: 1. Germline assignment: CDR1 SGHKS and CDR2 YYEKEE (reference sequence). The CDR3 nucleotides read TGTGCCAGCAGCTTGACTAGCGGGACCACCGGGGAGCTGTTTTTT. Its protein product is CASSLTSGTTGELFF.

The chain is built from TRBV9 and TRBJ2-1; D unresolved. The CDR3 has 16 residues. V was cut by 0 bases and J by 3 bases, with 13 bases left in between. Germline values: CDR1 SGDLS, CDR2 YYNGEE. The CDR3 region is CASSVGMAAGYNEQFF. The CDR3 DNA reads TGTGCCAGCAGCGTAGGTATGGCAGCTGGCTACAATGAGCAGTTCTTC.

The chain has TRBV28 and TRBJ2-7; D unresolved. CDR1 and CDR2 (germline): MDHEN, SYDVKM. The V gene lost 2 bases and the J gene lost 3 bases, with 2 bases spanning the gap. This CDR3 is built from 11 residues. The CDR3 DNA is TGTGCCAGCAGTTTAAACTACGAGCAGTACTTC. It translates to CASSLNYEQYF.

This clone was counted once. This sequence joins TRBV7-9 and TRBJ2-4, with 8 nucleotides matching TRBD1. V shed 4 bases and J 4 bases; nucleotides not matched to a gene: 6. From germline, CDR1 is SEHNR and CDR2 FQNEAQ (reference sequence). CDR3 length: 15 amino acids. CDR3 DNA: TGTGCCAGCAGCTCCCCCCGGGACAGGAAAAACATTCAGTACTTC. Translated: CASSSPRDRKNIQYF.

The V and J genes are TRBV7-9 and TRBJ2-7; a possible D gene is TRBD1 (6 bases). There are 14 residues in the CDR3. Trimming cost V 4 bases and J 5 bases, with 15 bases left between them. The germline CDR1 and CDR2 sequences are SEHNR and FQNEAQ (reference sequence). The CDR3 nucleotides read TGTGCCAGCAGCTCCTACAGGGCCGGGGACGAGCAGTACTTC. Translation: CASSSYRAGDEQYF.

V is TRBV29-1 and J is TRBJ2-5; 8 positions agree with TRBD2. With 3 bases clipped from V and 5 bases from J, the junction kept 5 bases outside the gene matches. The CDR3 totals 13 residues. CDR1 and CDR2 from the germline V gene are SQVTM and ANQGSEA. The CDR3 region has the DNA TGCAGCGTTGAGGGTAGCGGGGATGAGACCCAGTACTTC. This sequence encodes CSVEGSGDETQYF.

This chain uses TRBV5-1 with TRBJ2-5, with 16 bases that match TRBD2. Germline V CDR1 and CDR2: SGHRS, YFSETQ. V lost 4 bases to trimming and J lost 9 bases; unmatched junction nucleotides: 3. The CDR3 spans 14 residues. The CDR3 spells CASSPGTSGGAQYF. In DNA form, the CDR3 reads TGCGCCAGCAGCCCCGGGACTAGCGGGGGGGCCCAGTACTTC. Based on the CDR3 plus reference TRBV5-1 and TRBJ2-5, the full variable domain is KAGVTQTPRYLIKTRGQQVTLSCSPISGHRSVSWYQQTPGQGLQFLFEYFSETQRNKGNFPGRFSGRQFSNSRSEMNVSTLELGDSALYLCASSPGTSGGAQYFGPGTRLLVL.

This chain uses TRBV7-2 with TRBJ1-4; maybe TRBD1 (6 bases). Germline V lookup: CDR1 SGHTA, CDR2 FQGNSA. The CDR3 contains 15 residues. V was pared by 8 bases and J by 7 bases, with 20 bases between. The CDR3 here is CASLTGGASSEKLFF. Written as DNA, the CDR3 is TGTGCCAGCCTAACCGGGGGGGCGTCGAGTGAAAAACTGTTTTTT.

This chain links TRBV18 with TRBJ2-1; 11 bases map to TRBD2. V lost 0 bases and J lost 3; bases outside the gene matches: 4. Looked up from germline, CDR1 is KGHSH and CDR2 is LQKENI. The CDR3 runs 17 residues. This CDR3 is CASSPPTSGRNYNEQFF. CDR3 nucleotides: TGTGCCAGCTCACCACCTACTAGCGGGAGAAACTACAATGAGCAGTTCTTC. Based on the CDR3 plus reference TRBV18 and TRBJ2-1, the full variable domain is NAGVMQNPRHLVRRRGQEARLRCSPMKGHSHVYWYRQLPEEGLKFMVYLQKENIIDESGMPKERFSAEFPKEGPSILRIQQVVRGDSAAYFCASSPPTSGRNYNEQFFGPGTRLTVL.

The chain combines TRBV19 with TRBJ1-3; D gene ambiguous. The CDR3 covers 14 residues. Looked up from germline, CDR1 is LNHDA and CDR2 is SQIVND (reference sequence). V lost 5 bases and J 0 bases, leaving 8 bases between the germline ends. The CDR3 reads CASSHRNSGNTIYF. CDR3 nucleotide sequence: TGTGCCAGTAGTCATAGGAACTCTGGAAACACCATATATTTT.

V gene TRBV3-1 (or the pseudogene TRBV3-2) combines with J gene TRBJ1-1, with D unclear. This CDR3 is built from 13 residues. Deletions cut 2 bases from V and 1 base from J, with 5 bases between. Germline CDR1 LGHDT, CDR2 YNNKEL (reference sequence). CDR3 loop: CASSQQWNTEAFF. CDR3 sequence (DNA): TGTGCCAGCAGCCAACAGTGGAACACTGAAGCTTTCTTT.

CDR3 in amino acids: CASSSNGQNTGELFF. Here the CDR3 DNA reads TGTGCCAGCAGTAGCAACGGACAAAACACCGGGGAGCTGTTTTTT. The chain joins TRBV28 to TRBJ2-2, with D maybe TRBD1 (5 bases). The germline V and J ends were trimmed by 5 bases and 2 bases, with 12 bases remaining between them. The CDR3 contains 15 residues. Germline V gene lookup returns CDR1 MDHEN and CDR2 SYDVKM.

The V and J genes are TRBV27 and TRBJ1-2; TRBD1 might be the D (5 bases). CDR3 length: 12 residues. V lost 6 bases to trimming and J lost 7 bases, with 12 bases between them. CDR1 is MNHEY and CDR2 is SMNVEV in the germline V gene (reference sequence). The CDR3 region has the DNA TGTGCCAGCAGCCGCCAGGGTGGTGGCTACACCTTC. It yields the protein CASSRQGGGYTF.

This chain links TRBV21-1 with TRBJ2-1; the table's D gene call, TRBD2, was not cross checked with the DNA. TRBV21-1 is an annotated pseudogene. This CDR3 comprises 17 residues. For the CDR3, the DNA is TGTGCCAGCAGCAAGGGACTAGCGGGAGCCCTTTTCGATGAGCAGTTCTTC. Protein: CASSKGLAGALFDEQFF.

The V and J genes are TRBV4-1 and TRBJ2-7; either TRBD1 or TRBD2 may fit D (6 bases each). This CDR3 is built from 19 residues. Trimming removed 1 base at V and 6 bases at J, with 28 bases between. CDR1 is MGHRA and CDR2 is YSYEKL in the germline V gene. DNA of the CDR3: TGCGCCAGCAGCCAAGCCCGGGACATAGTCGGAGGGGTAGCTGGCGAGCAGTACTTC. Its protein is CASSQARDIVGGVAGEQYF.

In DNA, the CDR3 is TGCAGCGTTGATGGGGGTGCCTACGAGCAGTACTTC. It is translated as CSVDGGAYEQYF. The chain couples TRBV29-1 to TRBJ2-7; D possibly matches TRBD1 or TRBD2 (5 bases each). V was clipped by 3 bases and J by 2 bases, with 8 bases between them. The length of the CDR3 is 12 residues. The germline V gene has CDR1 SQVTM and CDR2 ANQGSEA.

The V call is TRBV10-1, the J call TRBJ2-2; TRBD1 matches at 8 bases. CDR3 length equals 14 residues. V shed 4 bases, J shed 4 bases, and the junction held 2 bases outside the gene matches. Germline-derived CDR1 and CDR2 are WNHNN and SYGVQD (reference sequence). CDR3 sequence (DNA): TGCGCCAGCAGTGGGACAGGGCCCACCGGGGAGCTGTTTTTT. Its protein product is CASSGTGPTGELFF.

The V gene is TRBV28, the J gene TRBJ2-7; 10 nucleotides agree with TRBD2. There are 15 residues in the CDR3. Germline loops: CDR1 MDHEN, CDR2 SYDVKM. Losses at the gene ends were 5 bases for V and 2 bases for J; bases not matched to a gene: 6. CDR3 in amino acids: CASSPGSGGAYEQYF. CDR3 in DNA: TGTGCCAGCAGTCCAGGGAGCGGGGGGGCCTACGAGCAGTACTTC.

The chain is built from TRBV11-2 and TRBJ2-3; D gene uncertain. The CDR3 spans 17 residues. Trimming cost V 1 base and J 1 base, with 15 bases left between them. Germline loops: CDR1 SGHAT, CDR2 FQNNGV. The CDR3 DNA sequence: TGTGCCAGCAGCTTAGCCCTAGTTAGGGTGCGCACAGATACGCAGTATTTT. Protein product: CASSLALVRVRTDTQYF.

The chain joins TRBV5-1 to TRBJ1-1; TRBD1 agrees at 8 bases. Germline-derived CDR1 and CDR2 are SGHRS and YFSETQ. The J segment lost 3 bases and the V segment lost 0 bases, leaving 4 bases of the junction unmatched. The CDR3 has 15 residues. CDR3 amino acids: CASSLAGQDYTEAFF. DNA of the CDR3: TGCGCCAGCAGCTTGGCGGGACAGGACTACACTGAAGCTTTCTTT.

The chain couples TRBV24-1 to TRBJ2-2; D possibly corresponds to TRBD2 (6 bases). With 5 bases removed from V and 4 bases from J, the gap between germline ends came to 13 bases. This CDR3 contains 15 residues. The V gene's germline CDR1 is KGHDR and CDR2 SFDVKD. CDR3 sequence (DNA): TGTGCCACCAGTGTCGGGGGTTCGGGCACCGGGGAGCTGTTTTTT. This translates into CATSVGGSGTGELFF.

Only one count was recorded for this clone. The V call is TRBV11-1, the J call TRBJ2-4; 9 bases map to TRBD2. This CDR3 has 14 residues. V was pared by 5 bases and J by 8 bases, with 7 bases of the junction left unmatched. Germline V gives CDR1 SGHAT, CDR2 FQDESV (reference sequence). The CDR3 sequence is CASSRAGGADIQYF. In nucleotides, the CDR3 is TGTGCCAGCAGCCGGGCGGGAGGGGCTGACATTCAGTACTTC.

The chain links TRBV19 to TRBJ2-2; either TRBD1 or TRBD2 may fit D (5 bases each). CDR1 and CDR2 from the germline V gene are LNHDA and SQIVND (reference sequence). The CDR3 length is 16 residues. V lost 6 bases and J lost 4, with 18 bases in between. CDR3 loop: CASSPPGGRSTGELFF. The CDR3 nucleotides are TGTGCCAGTAGCCCTCCTGGGGGTCGGAGCACCGGGGAGCTGTTTTTT.